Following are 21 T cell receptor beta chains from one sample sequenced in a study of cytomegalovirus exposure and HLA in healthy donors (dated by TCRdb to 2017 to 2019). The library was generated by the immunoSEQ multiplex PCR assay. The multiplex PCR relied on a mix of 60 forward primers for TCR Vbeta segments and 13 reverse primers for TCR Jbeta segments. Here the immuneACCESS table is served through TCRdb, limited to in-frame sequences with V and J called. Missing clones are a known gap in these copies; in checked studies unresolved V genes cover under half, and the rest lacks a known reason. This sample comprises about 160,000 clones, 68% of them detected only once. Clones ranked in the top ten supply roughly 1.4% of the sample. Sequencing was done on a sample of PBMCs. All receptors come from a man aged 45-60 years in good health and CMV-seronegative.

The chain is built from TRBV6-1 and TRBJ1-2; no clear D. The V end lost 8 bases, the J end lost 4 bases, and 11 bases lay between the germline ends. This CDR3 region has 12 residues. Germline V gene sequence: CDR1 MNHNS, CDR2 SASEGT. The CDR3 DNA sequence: TGTGCCAGCCGGGATTTGCCCTATGGCTACACCTTC. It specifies CASRDLPYGYTF.

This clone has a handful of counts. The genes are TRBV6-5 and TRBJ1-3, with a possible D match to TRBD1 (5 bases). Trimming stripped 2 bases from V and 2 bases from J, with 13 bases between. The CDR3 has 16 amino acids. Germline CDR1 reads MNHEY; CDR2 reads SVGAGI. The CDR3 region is CASSYATQGTGNTIYF. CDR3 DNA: TGTGCCAGCAGTTACGCGACTCAGGGAACTGGAAACACCATATATTTT.

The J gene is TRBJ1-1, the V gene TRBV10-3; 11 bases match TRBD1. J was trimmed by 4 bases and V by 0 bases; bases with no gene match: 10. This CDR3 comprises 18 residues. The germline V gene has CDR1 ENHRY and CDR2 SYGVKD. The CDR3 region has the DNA TGTGCCATCAGTGAGTCGAGGCACGGGACAGGGGGGAGCACTGAAGCTTTCTTT. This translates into CAISESRHGTGGSTEAFF.

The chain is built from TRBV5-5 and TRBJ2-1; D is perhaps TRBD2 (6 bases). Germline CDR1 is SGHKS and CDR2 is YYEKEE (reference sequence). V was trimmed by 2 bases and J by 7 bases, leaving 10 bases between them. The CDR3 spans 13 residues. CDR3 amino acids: CASSLLAGNEQFF. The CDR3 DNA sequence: TGTGCCAGCAGCTTACTGGCGGGGAATGAGCAGTTCTTC.

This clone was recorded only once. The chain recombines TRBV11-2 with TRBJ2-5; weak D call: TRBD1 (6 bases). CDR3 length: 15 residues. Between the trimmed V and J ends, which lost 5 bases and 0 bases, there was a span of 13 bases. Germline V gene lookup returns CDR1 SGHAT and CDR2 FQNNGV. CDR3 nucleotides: TGTGCCAGCAGCCGCCCCCCAGGGGACCAAGAGACCCAGTACTTC. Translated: CASSRPPGDQETQYF. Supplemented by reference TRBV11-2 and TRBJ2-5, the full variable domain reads EAGVAQSPRYKIIEKRQSVAFWCNPISGHATLYWYQQILGQGPKLLIQFQNNGVVDDSQLPKDRFSAERLKGVDSTLKIQPAKLEDSAVYLCASSRPPGDQETQYFGPGTRLLVL.

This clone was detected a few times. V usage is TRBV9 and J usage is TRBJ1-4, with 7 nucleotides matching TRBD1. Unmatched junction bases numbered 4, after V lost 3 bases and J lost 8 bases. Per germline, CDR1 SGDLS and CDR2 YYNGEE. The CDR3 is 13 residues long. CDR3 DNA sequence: TGTGCCAGCAGCGCACAGGGGCGGGAAAAACTGTTTTTT. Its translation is CASSAQGREKLFF.

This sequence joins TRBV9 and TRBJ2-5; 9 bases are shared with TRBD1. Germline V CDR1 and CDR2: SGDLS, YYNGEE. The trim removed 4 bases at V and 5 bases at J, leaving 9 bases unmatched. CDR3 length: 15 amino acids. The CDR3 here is CASSSSTGGRETQYF. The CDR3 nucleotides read TGTGCCAGCAGCTCCTCGACAGGGGGTAGGGAGACCCAGTACTTC.

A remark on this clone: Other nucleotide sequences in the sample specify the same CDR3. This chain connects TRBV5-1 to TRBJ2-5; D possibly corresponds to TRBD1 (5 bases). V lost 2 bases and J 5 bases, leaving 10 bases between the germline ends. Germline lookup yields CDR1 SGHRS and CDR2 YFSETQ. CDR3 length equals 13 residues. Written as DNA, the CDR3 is TGCGCCAGCAGCTTACAGGCGGAGGAGACCCAGTACTTC. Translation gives CASSLQAEETQYF.

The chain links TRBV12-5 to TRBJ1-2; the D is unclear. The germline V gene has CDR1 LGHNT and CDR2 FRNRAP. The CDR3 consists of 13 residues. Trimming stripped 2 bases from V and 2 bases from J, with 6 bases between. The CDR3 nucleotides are TGTGCTAGTGGTTTGTTGGAGAACTATGGCTACACCTTC. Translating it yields CASGLLENYGYTF.

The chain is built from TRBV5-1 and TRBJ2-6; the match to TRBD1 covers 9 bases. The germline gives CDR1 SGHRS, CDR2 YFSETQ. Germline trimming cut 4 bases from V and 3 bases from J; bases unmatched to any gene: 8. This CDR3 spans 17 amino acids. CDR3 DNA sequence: TGCGCCAGCAGCGTCCCGGGACAGGGAGATGGGGCCAACGTCCTGACTTTC. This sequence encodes CASSVPGQGDGANVLTF.

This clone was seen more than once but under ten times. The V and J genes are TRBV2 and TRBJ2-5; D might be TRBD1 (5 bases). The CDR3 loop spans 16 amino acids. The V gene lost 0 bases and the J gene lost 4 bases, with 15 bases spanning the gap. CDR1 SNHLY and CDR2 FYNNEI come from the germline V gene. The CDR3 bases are TGTGCCAGCAGTGAAGCATGGTCGAGACAGAGAGAGACCCAGTACTTC. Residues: CASSEAWSRQRETQYF.

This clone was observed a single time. The DNA for the CDR3 is TGTGCCAGCAGCTTAGGTCGGGGGGCAAGTGGAAACACCATATATTTT. Translated: CASSLGRGASGNTIYF. The chain couples TRBV7-2 to TRBJ1-3; D may be TRBD1 (6 bases). The CDR3 runs 16 residues. CDR1 and CDR2 (germline): SGHTA, FQGNSA. V lost 1 base and J lost 3, with 13 bases in between. The entire variable domain, with the rest obtained from reference TRBV7-2 and TRBJ1-3, is as follows: GAGVSQSPSNKVTEKGKDVELRCDPISGHTALYWYRQSLGQGLEFLIYFQGNSAPDKSGLPSDRFSAERTGGSVSTLTIQRTQQEDSAVYLCASSLGRGASGNTIYFGEGSWLTVV.

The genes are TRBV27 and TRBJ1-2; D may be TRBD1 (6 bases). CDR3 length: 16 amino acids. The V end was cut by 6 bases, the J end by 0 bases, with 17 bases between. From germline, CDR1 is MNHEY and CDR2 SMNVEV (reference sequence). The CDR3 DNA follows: TGTGCCAGCAGGGGACGAGTAGGGGGAGCTAACTATGGCTACACCTTC. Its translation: CASRGRVGGANYGYTF.

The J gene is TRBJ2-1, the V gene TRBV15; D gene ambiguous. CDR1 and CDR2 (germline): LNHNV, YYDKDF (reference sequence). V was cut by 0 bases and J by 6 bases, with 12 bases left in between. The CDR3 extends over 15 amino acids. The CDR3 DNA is TGTGCCACCAGCAGAGATCTCGGCCCTAGCAATGAGCAGTTCTTC. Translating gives CATSRDLGPSNEQFF.

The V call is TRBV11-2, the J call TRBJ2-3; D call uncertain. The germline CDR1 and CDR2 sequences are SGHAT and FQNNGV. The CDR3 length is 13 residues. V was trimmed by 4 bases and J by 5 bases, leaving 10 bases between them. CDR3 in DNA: TGTGCCAGCAGCTCGAGAGCTGGAGATACGCAGTATTTT. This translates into CASSSRAGDTQYF.

DNA of the CDR3: TGTGCCAGCAGCTTAGAATGGGATGACAGGGAAAGGACTGAAGCTTTCTTT. Translation gives CASSLEWDDRERTEAFF. The rearrangement uses TRBV7-6 and TRBJ1-1, with TRBD1 matching 7 bases. The CDR3 totals 17 residues. With V trimmed by 1 base and J by 5 bases, 13 bases remained unmatched. Germline CDR1 and CDR2: SGHVS and FNYEAQ.

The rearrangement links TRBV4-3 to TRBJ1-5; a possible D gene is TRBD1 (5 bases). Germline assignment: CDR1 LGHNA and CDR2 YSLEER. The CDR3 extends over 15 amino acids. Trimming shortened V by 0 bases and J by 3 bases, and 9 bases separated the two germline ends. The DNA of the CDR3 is TGCGCCAGCAGCCAAGAGCAGGGATCCAATCAGCCCCAGCATTTT. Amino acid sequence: CASSQEQGSNQPQHF.

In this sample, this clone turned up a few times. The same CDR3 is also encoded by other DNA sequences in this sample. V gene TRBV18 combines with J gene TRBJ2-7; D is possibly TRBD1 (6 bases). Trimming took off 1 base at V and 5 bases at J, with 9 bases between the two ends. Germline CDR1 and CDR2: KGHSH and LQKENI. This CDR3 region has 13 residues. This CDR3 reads CASSPRRGHEQYF. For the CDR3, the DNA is TGTGCCAGCTCACCACGCAGGGGACACGAGCAGTACTTC.

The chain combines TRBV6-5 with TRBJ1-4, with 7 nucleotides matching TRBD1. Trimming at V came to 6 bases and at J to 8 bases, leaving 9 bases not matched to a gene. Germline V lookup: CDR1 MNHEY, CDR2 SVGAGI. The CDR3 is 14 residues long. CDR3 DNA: TGTGCCAGCAGCCAGGGACAGAACCTGGAAAAACTGTTTTTT. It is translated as CASSQGQNLEKLFF.

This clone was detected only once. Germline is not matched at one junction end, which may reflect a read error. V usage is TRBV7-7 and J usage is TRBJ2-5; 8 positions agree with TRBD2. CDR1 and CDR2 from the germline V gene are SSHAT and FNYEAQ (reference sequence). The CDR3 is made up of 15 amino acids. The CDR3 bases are TGTGCTAGCAGCTTAGGGCGGGGGGTCCAAGAGACCCAGTACTTC. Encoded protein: CASSLGRGVQETQYF.

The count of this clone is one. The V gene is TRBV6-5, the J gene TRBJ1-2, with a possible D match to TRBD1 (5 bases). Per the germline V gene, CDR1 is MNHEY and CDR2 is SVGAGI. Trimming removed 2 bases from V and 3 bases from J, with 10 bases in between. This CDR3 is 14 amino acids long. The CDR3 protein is CASSYLGLDYGYTF. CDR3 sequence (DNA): TGTGCCAGCAGTTACCTGGGGCTCGACTATGGCTACACCTTC.